A single sample is the source of the 18 T cell receptor beta chains below, sequenced in a study of blood T cells in healthy people across ages (dated by TCRdb to about 2015). Libraries were built with 5' RACE. TCRdb lists the instrument as Illumina HiSeq 2500. A second roughly 7 to 11 cycle PCR used a sample-barcoded 5' primer and a J-beta primer mix. TCRdb cleaned the public reads at Q25 with fastp, built clones with MiXCR and kept in-frame beta chains. Each CDR3 protein appears once, grouped with its most common genes and DNA. The sample yields 700,000 to 900,000 distinct CDR3 sequences; roughly 50% were counted once. The ten largest clones represent approximately 41% of the sample. The specimen was blood. These receptors were obtained from a man older than 75 in good health.

The sample holds a few counts of this clonotype. This chain uses TRBV5-6 with TRBJ2-7; 8 nucleotides agree with TRBD2. The germline V gene encodes CDR1 SGHDT and CDR2 YYEEEE. Trimming at V came to 2 bases and at J to 3 bases, leaving 1 base not matched to a gene. This CDR3 has 13 amino acids. The CDR3 is CASSFLAGYEQYF. The CDR3 nucleotides are TGTGCCAGCAGCTTCCTAGCGGGCTACGAGCAGTACTTC.

This clonotype has a handful of counts. The genes are TRBV5-1 and TRBJ2-1; D not certain. Trimming shortened V by 0 bases and J by 2 bases, and 9 bases separated the two germline ends. The CDR3 loop spans 15 amino acids. CDR1 is SGHRS and CDR2 is YFSETQ in the germline V gene. CDR3 bases: TGCGCCAGCAGCTTGGCCGAGCCCACCTACAATGAGCAGTTCTTC. Protein sequence: CASSLAEPTYNEQFF.

The chain recombines TRBV4-2 with TRBJ2-7; TRBD2 is a possible D gene (6 bases). CDR1 and CDR2 from the germline V gene are LGHNA and YNFKEQ. V dropped 0 bases and J dropped 6 bases, with 6 bases sitting between them. The length of the CDR3 is 12 residues. CDR3 DNA: TGTGCCAGCAGCCAAGACGGGGGCGAGCAGTACTTC. Translated: CASSQDGGEQYF.

The chain recombines TRBV20-1 with TRBJ2-7, with 8 positions matching TRBD2. V trimming: 0 bases; J trimming: 0 bases; junction bases outside the gene matches: 4. The CDR3 sequence is 15 residues long. Germline CDR1 and CDR2: DFQATT and SNEGSKA (reference sequence). Written as DNA, the CDR3 is TGCAGTGCTAGAGATGGGCGGGAGGTCTCCTACGAGCAGTACTTC. This encodes CSARDGREVSYEQYF.

This clonotype came up a few times. The chain joins TRBV20-1 to TRBJ2-4, with 11 bases lining up with TRBD1. CDR1 is DFQATT and CDR2 is SNEGSKA in the germline V gene (reference sequence). The CDR3 extends over 19 amino acids. The V and J ends lost 3 bases and 1 base, in that order; junction bases with no gene match: 14. CDR3 amino acids: CSARGPGQGENFAKNIQYF. DNA of the CDR3: TGCAGTGCTAGGGGACCGGGACAGGGGGAGAACTTTGCCAAAAACATTCAGTACTTC.

This clonotype appeared a few times. This chain links TRBV20-1 with TRBJ2-5; D is undetermined. Trimming removed 6 bases from V and 5 bases from J, with 22 bases in between. Germline V gene lookup returns CDR1 DFQATT and CDR2 SNEGSKA (reference sequence). The CDR3 contains 15 residues. CDR3: CSAPTPRASRETQYF. As DNA, the CDR3 is TGCAGTGCCCCGACCCCTCGGGCGAGTCGGGAGACCCAGTACTTC.

The V call is TRBV29-1, the J call TRBJ1-5; 8 bases map to TRBD1. J gave up 3 bases and V 7 bases, and 5 bases lay outside the gene matches. This CDR3 is 13 amino acids long. From germline, CDR1 is SQVTM and CDR2 ANQGSEA. CDR3 coding DNA: TGCAGCGCCGGGACAGGATTCAATCAGCCCCAGCATTTT. Amino acid sequence: CSAGTGFNQPQHF.

This clonotype has only one observation. The genes are TRBV6-1 and TRBJ2-1; D is unclear. The V gene lost 0 bases and the J gene lost 5 bases, with 5 bases spanning the gap. CDR3 length: 13 amino acids. The V gene's germline CDR1 is MNHNS and CDR2 SASEGT. DNA of the CDR3: TGTGCCAGCAGTGAAGCGCGTCACAATGAGCAGTTCTTC. This codes for CASSEARHNEQFF.

Here the CDR3 DNA reads TGTGCCAGCAGTTCCCCCCTTTTCTCCTACGAGCAGTACTTC. It encodes CASSSPLFSYEQYF. The rearrangement uses TRBV7-2 and TRBJ2-7; no clear D. The CDR3 has 14 amino acids. V lost 6 bases and J 0 bases, leaving 12 bases between the germline ends. The V gene's germline CDR1 is SGHTA and CDR2 FQGNSA.

J is TRBJ2-1 and V is TRBV24-1; TRBD2 is a possible D gene (6 bases). Per the germline V gene, CDR1 is KGHDR and CDR2 is SFDVKD. V lost 10 bases and J 5 bases, leaving 14 bases between the germline ends. The CDR3 runs 13 residues. In nucleotides, the CDR3 is TGTGCCACACTCGGGAGTCCCCACAATGAGCAGTTCTTC. Its translation: CATLGSPHNEQFF.

The chain recombines TRBV7-2 with TRBJ2-4, with 10 nucleotides matching TRBD2. The end of the DNA aligns better with TRBJ2-5, so the J call may be wrong. Germline-derived CDR1 and CDR2 are SGHTA and FQGNSA. The CDR3 is 15 amino acids. The CDR3 region has the DNA TGTGCCAGCAGACAGAGCGGGGGGGTCCAAGAGACCCAGTACTTC. This translates into CASRQSGGVQETQYF.

The rearrangement links TRBV2 to TRBJ2-3, with unresolved D. Trimming took off 1 base at V and 0 bases at J, with 8 bases between the two ends. Germline V gene data show CDR1 as SNHLY and CDR2 as FYNNEI. The CDR3 runs to 15 residues. DNA for the CDR3: TGTGCCAGCAGTGAAGTGGGGTTTAGCACAGATACGCAGTATTTT. Protein product: CASSEVGFSTDTQYF.

The chain joins TRBV27 to TRBJ1-2; the D is unclear. CDR1 and CDR2 (germline): MNHEY, SMNVEV (reference sequence). CDR3 size: 15 residues. V lost 5 bases, J lost 2 bases, and 15 bases lay in between. The CDR3 DNA sequence: TGTGCCAGCAGTCCTCTTTGGAAGGGAAACTATGGCTACACCTTC. Residues: CASSPLWKGNYGYTF.

The genes are TRBV11-2 and TRBJ2-7; 9 positions match TRBD2. CDR1 and CDR2 (germline): SGHAT, FQNNGV. Trimming took 7 bases from V and 7 from J; bases not matched to a gene: 17. The length of the CDR3 is 16 residues. The CDR3 is CASMRVGTSGYNEQYF. CDR3 nucleotides: TGTGCCAGCATGCGAGTAGGAACTAGCGGGTACAATGAGCAGTACTTC.

This clonotype occurred a few times. The chain recombines TRBV7-2 with TRBJ2-7; D not certain. The CDR3 extends over 14 amino acids. Trimming stripped 5 bases from V and 0 bases from J, with 11 bases between. Germline V gene sequence: CDR1 SGHTA, CDR2 FQGNSA. CDR3 DNA sequence: TGTGCCAGCAGCACTGACATCTCCTCCTACGAGCAGTACTTC. This translates into CASSTDISSYEQYF.

The CDR3 protein is CASGRCAGYNEQFF. In nucleotides, the CDR3 is TGTGCCAGCGGGAGGTGTGCCGGCTACAATGAGCAGTTCTTC. The gene calls are TRBV7-7 and TRBJ2-1; D may be TRBD2 (6 bases). The CDR3 has 14 amino acids. V lost 8 bases and J lost 3, with 14 bases in between. Germline CDR1 and CDR2: SSHAT and FNYEAQ (reference sequence).

This clonotype was observed a handful of times. The rearrangement joins TRBV9 to TRBJ2-5; the match to TRBD1 covers 8 bases. V trimming: 3 bases; J trimming: 5 bases; junction bases outside the gene matches: 18. The CDR3 has 18 residues. Germline values: CDR1 SGDLS, CDR2 YYNGEE. The CDR3: CASSGRTGQQSRGETQYF. Written as DNA, the CDR3 is TGTGCCAGCAGCGGACGGACAGGGCAGCAATCTCGTGGGGAGACCCAGTACTTC.

The CDR3 protein is CSAAPSGSYQETQYF. The CDR3 DNA follows: TGCAGCGCGGCCCCTAGCGGCTCGTACCAAGAGACCCAGTACTTC. The chain links TRBV29-1 to TRBJ2-5, with 7 bases identical to TRBD2. This CDR3 has 15 residues. Germline V gene data show CDR1 as SQVTM and CDR2 as ANQGSEA. V shed 7 bases, J shed 0 bases, and the junction held 11 bases outside the gene matches.